The 3 T cell receptor beta chains below were found in one sample sequenced in a study of blood T cells in healthy people across ages. A sample-barcoded 5' primer and a J-beta primer mix were used in a second PCR of roughly 6 to 11 cycles. TCRdb analysed the 5' RACE reads with MiXCR anew, one entry per CDR3 protein. The table has 1.5 million or so distinct CDR3 sequences, around 42% seen once; the top ten hold less than 8%. The sequencing input was blood. These receptor sequences come from a woman aged 18-29 years in good health.

V is TRBV4-1 and J is TRBJ1-1; D unclear. V was shortened by 1 base and J by 0 bases, with 18 bases between the two germline ends. The length of the CDR3 is 18 residues. CDR1 and CDR2 (germline): MGHRA, YSYEKL. The CDR3 protein is CASSQGVLVTVLNTEAFF. The CDR3 bases are TGCGCCAGCAGCCAAGGGGTTCTGGTAACAGTTTTGAACACTGAAGCTTTCTTT.

This clonotype was seen more than once but under ten times. The chain recombines TRBV12-3 or TRBV12-4 with TRBJ2-1; TRBD2 agrees at 9 bases. V lost 6 bases, J lost 3 bases, and 9 bases stayed unmatched. The CDR3 runs 16 residues. CDR3 in amino acids: CASSSGGTSIYNEQFF. The CDR3 nucleotides are TGTGCCAGCAGCTCTGGAGGGACTAGCATCTACAATGAGCAGTTCTTC.

In this sample, this clonotype turned up many times. CDR3 region: CSARDPSSGRGWEQYF. In nucleotides, the CDR3 is TGCAGTGCTAGAGATCCGTCTAGCGGGAGAGGATGGGAGCAGTACTTC. The V gene is TRBV20-1, the J gene TRBJ2-7; 10 bases agree with TRBD2. The CDR3 is made up of 16 amino acids. Germline CDR1 is DFQATT and CDR2 is SNEGSKA (reference sequence). V shed 0 bases and J 7 bases; nucleotides not matched to a gene: 12.